This T cell receptor beta chain is drawn from a study of T cell responses to AZD1222 COVID-19 vaccine. Findings of the study overall: Close to half of spike-specific TCRs reportedly recognize unmutated variant regions. Donor demographics were predominantly white British with a female majority; clonal diversity may be underestimated. Seropositive AZD1222 recipients at baseline numbered only six or seven.

Repertoires were generated with immunoSEQ multiplex PCR, while TCRdb's copy carries only in-frame clones and drops some. Of 110,000 to 150,000 clones in the sample, 92% were seen once. Germline CDR1 and CDR2: SGHAT and FQDESV (reference sequence). With 4 bases clipped from V and 4 bases from J, the junction kept 10 bases outside the gene matches. The CDR3 loop spans 16 amino acids. As regards this clone: Its antigen remains unknown.

The gene calls are TRBV11-1 and TRBJ2-7, with TRBD2 matching over 10 bases. The clonotype originates from an adult in good health. The material sequenced was peripheral blood, taken on day 0 of AZD1222 vaccination. The CDR3 DNA reads TGTGCCAGCAGCTCCACTAGCGGGGTTTTGGTTTACGAGCAGTACTTC. Translated: CASSSTSGVLVYEQYF.